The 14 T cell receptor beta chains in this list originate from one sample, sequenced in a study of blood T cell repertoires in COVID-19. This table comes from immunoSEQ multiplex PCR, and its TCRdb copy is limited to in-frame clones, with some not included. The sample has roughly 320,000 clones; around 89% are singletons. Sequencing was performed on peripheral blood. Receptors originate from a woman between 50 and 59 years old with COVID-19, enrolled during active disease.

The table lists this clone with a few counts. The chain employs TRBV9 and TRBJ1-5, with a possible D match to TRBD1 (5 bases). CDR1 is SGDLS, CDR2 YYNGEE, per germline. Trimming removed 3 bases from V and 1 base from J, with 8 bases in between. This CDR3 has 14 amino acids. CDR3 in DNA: TGTGCCAGCAGCGGACAGTTGAGCAATCAGCCCCAGCATTTT. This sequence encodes CASSGQLSNQPQHF.

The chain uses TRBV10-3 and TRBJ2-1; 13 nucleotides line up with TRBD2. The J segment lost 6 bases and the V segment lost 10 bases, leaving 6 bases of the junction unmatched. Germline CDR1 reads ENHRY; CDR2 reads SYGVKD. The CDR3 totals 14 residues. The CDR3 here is CATGGLAGANEQFF. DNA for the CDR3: TGTGCCACCGGTGGACTAGCGGGAGCCAATGAGCAGTTCTTC.

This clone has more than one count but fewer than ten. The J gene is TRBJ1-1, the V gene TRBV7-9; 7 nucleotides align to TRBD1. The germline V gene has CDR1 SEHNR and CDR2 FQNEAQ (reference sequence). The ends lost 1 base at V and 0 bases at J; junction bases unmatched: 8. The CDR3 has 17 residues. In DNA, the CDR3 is TGTGCCAGCAGCTTAGAATACAGGGGCGACGTGAACACTGAAGCTTTCTTT. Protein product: CASSLEYRGDVNTEAFF. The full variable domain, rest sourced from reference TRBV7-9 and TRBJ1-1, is DTGVSQNPRHKITKRGQNVTFRCDPISEHNRLYWYRQTLGQGPEFLTYFQNEAQLEKSRLLSDRFSAERPKGSFSTLEIQRTEQGDSAMYLCASSLEYRGDVNTEAFFGQGTRLTVV.

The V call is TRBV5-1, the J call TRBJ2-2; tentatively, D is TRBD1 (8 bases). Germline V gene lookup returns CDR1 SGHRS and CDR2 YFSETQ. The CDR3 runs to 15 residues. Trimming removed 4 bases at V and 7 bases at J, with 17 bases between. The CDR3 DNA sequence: TGCGCCAGCAGCCCCGGACAGGGAGGGGGCGGGGAGCTGTTTTTT. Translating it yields CASSPGQGGGGELFF.

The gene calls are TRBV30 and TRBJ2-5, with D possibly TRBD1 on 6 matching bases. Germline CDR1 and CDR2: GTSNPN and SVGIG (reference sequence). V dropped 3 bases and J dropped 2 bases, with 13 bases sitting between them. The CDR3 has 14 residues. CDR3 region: CAWRDGQWQETQYF. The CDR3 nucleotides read TGTGCCTGGAGAGATGGACAGTGGCAAGAGACCCAGTACTTC.

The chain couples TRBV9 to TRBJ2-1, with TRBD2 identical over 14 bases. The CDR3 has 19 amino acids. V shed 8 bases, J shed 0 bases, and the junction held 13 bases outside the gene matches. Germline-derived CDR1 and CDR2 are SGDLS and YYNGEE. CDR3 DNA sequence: TGTGCCAGTTCATTCGGACTAGCGGGAGGCCCAAGCTCCTACAATGAGCAGTTCTTC. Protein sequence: CASSFGLAGGPSSYNEQFF.

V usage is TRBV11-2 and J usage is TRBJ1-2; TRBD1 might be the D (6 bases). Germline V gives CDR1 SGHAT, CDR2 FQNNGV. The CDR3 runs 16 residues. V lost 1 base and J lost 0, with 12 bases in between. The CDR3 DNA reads TGTGCCAGCAGCTTAGCCCCGGACAGTACTAACTATGGCTACACCTTC. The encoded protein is CASSLAPDSTNYGYTF.

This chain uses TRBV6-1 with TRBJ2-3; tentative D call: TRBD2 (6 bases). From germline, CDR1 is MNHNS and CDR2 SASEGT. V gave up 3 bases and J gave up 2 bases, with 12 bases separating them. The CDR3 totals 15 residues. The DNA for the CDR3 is TGTGCCAGCAGTGACACTAGCTTCTTCACAGATACGCAGTATTTT. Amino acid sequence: CASSDTSFFTDTQYF.

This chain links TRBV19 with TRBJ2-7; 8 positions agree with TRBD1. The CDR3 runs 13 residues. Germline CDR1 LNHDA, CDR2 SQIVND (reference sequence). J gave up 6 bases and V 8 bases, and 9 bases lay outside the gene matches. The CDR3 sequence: CASSDRGRGEQYF. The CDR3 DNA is TGTGCCAGTTCTGACAGGGGCAGGGGCGAGCAGTACTTC.

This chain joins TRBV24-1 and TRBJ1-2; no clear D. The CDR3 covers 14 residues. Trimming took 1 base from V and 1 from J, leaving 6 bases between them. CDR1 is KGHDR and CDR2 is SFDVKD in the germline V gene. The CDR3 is CATSDFTINYGYTF. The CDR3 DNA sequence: TGTGCCACCAGTGATTTCACAATTAACTATGGCTACACCTTC.

CDR3 DNA: TGTGCCAGCAGCCGGGGGGGCCGGGGCACCGGGGAGCTGTTTTTT. It specifies CASSRGGRGTGELFF. The chain is built from TRBV7-2 and TRBJ2-2; 8 bases agree with TRBD2. CDR1 is SGHTA and CDR2 is FQGNSA in the germline V gene. Trimming removed 5 bases from V and 4 bases from J; junction bases left unmatched: 6. The CDR3 length is 15 residues.

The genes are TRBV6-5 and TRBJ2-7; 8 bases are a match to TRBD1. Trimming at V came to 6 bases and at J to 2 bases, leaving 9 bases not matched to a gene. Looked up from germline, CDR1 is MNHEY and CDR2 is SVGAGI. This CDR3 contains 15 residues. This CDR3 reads CASRGTGGGPYEQYF. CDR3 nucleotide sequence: TGTGCCAGCAGGGGAACAGGGGGTGGTCCCTACGAGCAGTACTTC.

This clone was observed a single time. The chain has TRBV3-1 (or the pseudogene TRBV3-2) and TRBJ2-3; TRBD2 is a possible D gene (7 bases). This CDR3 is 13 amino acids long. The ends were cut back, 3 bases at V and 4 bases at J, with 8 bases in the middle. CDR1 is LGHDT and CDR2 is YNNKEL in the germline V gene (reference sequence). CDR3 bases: TGTGCCAGCAGCCAGCGGGGGCCAGATACGCAGTATTTT. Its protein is CASSQRGPDTQYF.

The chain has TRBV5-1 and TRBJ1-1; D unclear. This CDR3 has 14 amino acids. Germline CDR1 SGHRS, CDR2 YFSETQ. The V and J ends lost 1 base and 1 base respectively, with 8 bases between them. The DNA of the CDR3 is TGCGCCAGCAGCTTGTATGGCGGGAACACTGAAGCTTTCTTT. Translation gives CASSLYGGNTEAFF.